Presented here are 21 T cell receptor beta chains from one specimen sequenced in a study of blood T cell repertoires in COVID-19. Generated by immunoSEQ multiplex PCR, the TCRdb table keeps only in-frame clones and is missing some. The sample holds roughly 220,000 clones; roughly nine tenths are singletons and the top ten take over 3%. Sample: PBMCs or T cells enriched from blood (not recorded which). All receptors come from a young woman in a cohort exposed to, infected with or recovered from COVID-19 (not recorded which).

This chain connects TRBV5-8 to TRBJ2-7; TRBD2 agrees at 8 bases. The germline V gene encodes CDR1 SGHTS and CDR2 YDEGEE. CDR3 size: 15 residues. Trimming took 0 bases from V and 2 from J; bases not matched to a gene: 4. The CDR3 DNA reads as TGTGCCAGCAGCTTGGTAAGCGGGAGCACCTACGAGCAGTACTTC. Translation: CASSLVSGSTYEQYF.

The gene calls are TRBV5-1 and TRBJ2-5; 9 nucleotides agree with TRBD2. With 8 bases clipped from V and 2 bases from J, the junction kept 10 bases outside the gene matches. The V gene's germline CDR1 is SGHRS and CDR2 YFSETQ. The CDR3 runs to 15 residues. The DNA for the CDR3 is TGCGCCAGTCGGGGGCGGGAGGGCCTTCAAGAGACCCAGTACTTC. Its translation: CASRGREGLQETQYF.

The sample holds one count of this clone. The gene calls are TRBV5-4 and TRBJ1-2; no reliable D call. V was shortened by 4 bases and J by 1 base, with 14 bases between the two germline ends. Germline values: CDR1 SGHNT, CDR2 YYREEE (reference sequence). This CDR3 comprises 15 residues. The CDR3 nucleotides read TGTGCCAGCAGCCCGGTGGCGGCAAGTAACTATGGCTACACCTTC. Translation gives CASSPVAASNYGYTF.

The J gene is TRBJ2-3, the V gene TRBV5-1, with a weak D call TRBD2 (7 bases). The CDR3 consists of 18 residues. CDR1 SGHRS and CDR2 YFSETQ come from the germline V gene. V lost 0 bases and J 6 bases, leaving 23 bases between the germline ends. The CDR3 DNA is TGCGCCAGCAGCTTGGCCTCTGGCGGGACACTTAGCGGGGATACGCAGTATTTT. This codes for CASSLASGGTLSGDTQYF.

A single count supports this clone. The CDR3 region has the DNA TGTGCCACCAGTGACCCCAACTCTAGCGAGCGTTCCTACGAGCAGTACTTC. Amino acids: CATSDPNSSERSYEQYF. The chain links TRBV24-1 to TRBJ2-7, with D perhaps matching TRBD2 (6 bases). Germline values: CDR1 KGHDR, CDR2 SFDVKD. The CDR3 length is 17 residues. Trimming took off 4 bases at V and 1 base at J, with 19 bases between the two ends.

The chain has TRBV19 and TRBJ2-5; D is unresolved. Germline V gives CDR1 LNHDA, CDR2 SQIVND (reference sequence). The CDR3 totals 14 residues. The germline V and J ends were trimmed by 7 bases and 4 bases, with 16 bases remaining between them. The CDR3 here is CASKENGGGETQYF. CDR3 bases: TGTGCCAGTAAAGAGAACGGCGGTGGAGAGACCCAGTACTTC.

The chain has TRBV18 and TRBJ2-5; 11 bases agree with TRBD2. Germline V gene data show CDR1 as KGHSH and CDR2 as LQKENI. The CDR3 length is 15 residues. Trimming cost V 6 bases and J 3 bases; bases outside gene matches: 6. CDR3 coding DNA: TGTGCCAGCTCCCAAATGGGACTAGCGGAAGAGACCCAGTACTTC. Its protein product is CASSQMGLAEETQYF.

The rearrangement uses TRBV19 and TRBJ1-1, with D possibly being TRBD1 (6 bases). Deletions cut 1 base from V and 0 bases from J, with 15 bases between. The CDR3 extends over 17 amino acids. Germline V lookup: CDR1 LNHDA, CDR2 SQIVND (reference sequence). CDR3 bases: TGTGCCAGTAGTATAGGTTCAGGGGTCATCATGAACACTGAAGCTTTCTTT. Its translation is CASSIGSGVIMNTEAFF.

This clone has a single count. The chain is built from TRBV30 and TRBJ1-1; TRBD1 is a possible D gene (5 bases). Trimming shortened V by 2 bases and J by 0 bases, and 10 bases separated the two germline ends. The CDR3 spans 14 residues. From germline, CDR1 is GTSNPN and CDR2 SVGIG (reference sequence). CDR3 residues: CAWSRKGMNTEAFF. CDR3 sequence (DNA): TGTGCCTGGAGTCGGAAGGGGATGAACACTGAAGCTTTCTTT.

CDR3 nucleotide sequence: TGTGCCAGTTCCCCGGCGGAGGTGTCCTATGGCTACACCTTC. Protein product: CASSPAEVSYGYTF. V and J are TRBV19 and TRBJ1-2; D gene uncertain. CDR1 LNHDA and CDR2 SQIVND come from the germline V gene (reference sequence). With 8 bases removed from V and 4 bases from J, the gap between germline ends came to 17 bases. The CDR3 is 14 residues long.

The rearrangement links TRBV9 to TRBJ1-1; weak D call: TRBD1 (6 bases). The germline V gene encodes CDR1 SGDLS and CDR2 YYNGEE. The CDR3 length is 14 residues. V lost 4 bases and J 1 base, leaving 11 bases between the germline ends. The CDR3 loop reads CASSPGTTNTEAFF. DNA for the CDR3: TGTGCCAGCAGCCCCGGGACAACGAACACTGAAGCTTTCTTT.

There are a few counts of this clone. This chain links TRBV6-4 with TRBJ2-1; TRBD2 matches at 7 bases. The germline CDR1 and CDR2 sequences are MRHNA and SNTAGT. CDR3 length equals 15 residues. V lost 0 bases to trimming and J lost 2 bases; unmatched junction nucleotides: 1. DNA for the CDR3: TGTGCCAGCAGTGACTCTAGCGGGCCCTACAATGAGCAGTTCTTC. Its protein product is CASSDSSGPYNEQFF.

A single count supports this clone. The rearrangement joins TRBV11-1 to TRBJ2-7, with 11 nucleotides matching TRBD2. V shed 3 bases, J shed 2 bases, and the junction held 3 bases outside the gene matches. This CDR3 is 15 amino acids long. Looked up from germline, CDR1 is SGHAT and CDR2 is FQDESV (reference sequence). CDR3 DNA sequence: TGTGCCAGCAGCTTGAGACTAGCGGGAACCTACGAGCAGTACTTC. Residues: CASSLRLAGTYEQYF.

The rearrangement links TRBV3-1 (or the pseudogene TRBV3-2) to TRBJ2-7; TRBD1 aligns across 7 bases. This CDR3 has 14 amino acids. In germline, CDR1 is LGHDT, CDR2 YNNKEL (reference sequence). V dropped 3 bases and J dropped 2; count of bases not matched to a gene: 4. CDR3 in DNA: TGTGCCAGCAGCCAGACCACAGGGGCCTACGAGCAGTACTTC. It is translated as CASSQTTGAYEQYF.

This clone appeared a few times. This chain joins TRBV12-3 or TRBV12-4 and TRBJ1-4; a weak D match, TRBD1 (6 bases). Trimming took 10 bases from V and 7 from J, leaving 16 bases between them. The CDR3 has 13 residues. CDR3 protein: CATRGQGAEKLFF. The CDR3 coding sequence is TGTGCCACTCGGGGACAAGGTGCTGAAAAACTGTTTTTT.

This clone appeared once. CDR3 in DNA: TGTGCCATCAGTGAGACCTGGCGGGGGGGCCGGAACGAGCAGTACTTC. As protein: CAISETWRGGRNEQYF. The chain uses TRBV10-3 and TRBJ2-7, with 9 bases identical to TRBD2. CDR3 size: 16 residues. V lost 2 bases to trimming and J lost 5 bases; unmatched junction nucleotides: 10. Germline CDR1 is ENHRY and CDR2 is SYGVKD.

The chain employs TRBV7-2 and TRBJ1-4; D gene unclear. Between the trimmed V and J ends, which lost 2 bases and 8 bases, there was a span of 9 bases. CDR1 SGHTA and CDR2 FQGNSA come from the germline V gene. There are 13 residues in the CDR3. DNA of the CDR3: TGTGCCAGCAGCTTACGCCTGAGGGAAAAACTGTTTTTT. Protein product: CASSLRLREKLFF.

The V and J genes are TRBV19 and TRBJ2-2; 10 bases are a match to TRBD2. Trimming at V came to 4 bases and at J to 2 bases, leaving 22 bases not matched to a gene. CDR3 length equals 22 residues. The germline CDR1 and CDR2 sequences are LNHDA and SQIVND (reference sequence). This chain's CDR3 is CASSTRQGSLAGARGNTGELFF. The DNA of the CDR3 is TGTGCCAGTAGTACACGACAGGGGAGTCTAGCGGGAGCGAGGGGAAACACCGGGGAGCTGTTTTTT.

CDR3 sequence: CAGESQRSSYEQYF. The CDR3 DNA is TGTGCCGGGGAGAGTCAGCGATCTTCCTACGAGCAGTACTTC. The chain recombines TRBV2 with TRBJ2-7; tentatively, D is TRBD2 (5 bases). V lost 11 bases and J 1 base, leaving 18 bases between the germline ends. This CDR3 has 14 amino acids. The V gene's germline CDR1 is SNHLY and CDR2 FYNNEI.

About this clone: The sample holds other DNA sequences that translate to the same CDR3. This chain uses TRBV5-1 with TRBJ1-2; TRBD1 agrees at 8 bases. The CDR3 extends over 14 amino acids. The germline V gene has CDR1 SGHRS and CDR2 YFSETQ. V was clipped by 4 bases and J by 3 bases; unmatched bases: 5. CDR3 DNA sequence: TGCGCCAGCAGCCTGACAGGGGAGGACTATGGCTACACCTTC. Its protein product is CASSLTGEDYGYTF.

The CDR3 DNA sequence: TGTGCCAGCAGCGTAGACCCGGGGGTCGCTCAAGAGACCCAGTACTTC. Protein product: CASSVDPGVAQETQYF. This chain links TRBV9 with TRBJ2-5; a possible D gene is TRBD2 (6 bases). Germline values: CDR1 SGDLS, CDR2 YYNGEE. V lost 0 bases, J lost 2 bases, and 14 bases lay in between. This CDR3 has 16 amino acids. Filled out from reference TRBV9 and TRBJ2-5, the complete variable domain reads DSGVTQTPKHLITATGQRVTLRCSPRSGDLSVYWYQQSLDQGLQFLIQYYNGEERAKGNILERFSAQQFPDLHSELNLSSLELGDSALYFCASSVDPGVAQETQYFGPGTRLLVL.